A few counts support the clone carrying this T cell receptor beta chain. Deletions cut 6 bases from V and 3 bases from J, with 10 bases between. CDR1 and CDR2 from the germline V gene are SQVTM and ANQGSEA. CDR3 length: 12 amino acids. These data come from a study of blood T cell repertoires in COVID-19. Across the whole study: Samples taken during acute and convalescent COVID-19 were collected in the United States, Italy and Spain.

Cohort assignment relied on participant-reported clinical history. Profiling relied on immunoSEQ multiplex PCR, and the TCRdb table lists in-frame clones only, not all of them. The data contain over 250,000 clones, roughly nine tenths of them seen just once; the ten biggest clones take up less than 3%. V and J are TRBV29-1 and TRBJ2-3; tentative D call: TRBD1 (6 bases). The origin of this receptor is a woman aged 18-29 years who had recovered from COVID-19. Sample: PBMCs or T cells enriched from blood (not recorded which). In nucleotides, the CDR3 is TGCAGCGTATGGACAGTGACAGATACGCAGTATTTT. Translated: CSVWTVTDTQYF.